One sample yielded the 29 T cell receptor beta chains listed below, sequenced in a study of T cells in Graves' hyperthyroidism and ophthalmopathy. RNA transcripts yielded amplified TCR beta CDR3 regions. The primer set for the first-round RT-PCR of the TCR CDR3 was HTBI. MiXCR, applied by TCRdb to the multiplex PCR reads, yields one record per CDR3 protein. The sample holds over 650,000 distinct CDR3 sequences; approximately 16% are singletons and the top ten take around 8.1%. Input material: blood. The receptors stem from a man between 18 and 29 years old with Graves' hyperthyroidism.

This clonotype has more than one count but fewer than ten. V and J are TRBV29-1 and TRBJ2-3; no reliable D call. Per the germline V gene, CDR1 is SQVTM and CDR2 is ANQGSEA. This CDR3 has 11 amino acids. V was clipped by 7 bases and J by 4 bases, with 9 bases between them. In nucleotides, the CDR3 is TGCAGCGGTGAGGTGGCAGATACGCAGTATTTT. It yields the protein CSGEVADTQYF.

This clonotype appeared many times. DNA of the CDR3: TGCAGTGCTAGAAGGGGGAGTGGGGGAGAGACCCAGTACTTC. This gives the protein CSARRGSGGETQYF. This chain uses TRBV20-1 with TRBJ2-5; TRBD1 is a possible D gene (6 bases). Germline CDR1 reads DFQATT; CDR2 reads SNEGSKA (reference sequence). Trimming took 2 bases from V and 4 from J, leaving 14 bases between them. The CDR3 runs to 14 residues.

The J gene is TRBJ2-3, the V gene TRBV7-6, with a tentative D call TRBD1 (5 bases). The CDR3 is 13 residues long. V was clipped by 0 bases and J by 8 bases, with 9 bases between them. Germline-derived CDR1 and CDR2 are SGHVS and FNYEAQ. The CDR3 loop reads CASSLAHQGTQYF. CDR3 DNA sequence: TGTGCCAGCAGCTTAGCGCATCAGGGTACGCAGTATTTT.

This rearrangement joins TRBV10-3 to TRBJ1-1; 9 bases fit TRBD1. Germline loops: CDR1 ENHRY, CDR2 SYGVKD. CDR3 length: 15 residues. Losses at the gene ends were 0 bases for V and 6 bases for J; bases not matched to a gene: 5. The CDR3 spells CAISESTGQGSEAFF. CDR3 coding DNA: TGTGCCATCAGTGAGTCGACCGGACAGGGGTCTGAAGCTTTCTTT.

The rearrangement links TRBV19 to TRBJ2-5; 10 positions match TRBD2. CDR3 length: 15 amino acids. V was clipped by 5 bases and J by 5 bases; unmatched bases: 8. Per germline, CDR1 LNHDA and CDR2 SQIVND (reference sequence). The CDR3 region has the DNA TGTGCCAGTAGTCTTCGGACTAGCGGTACGGAGACCCAGTACTTC. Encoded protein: CASSLRTSGTETQYF.

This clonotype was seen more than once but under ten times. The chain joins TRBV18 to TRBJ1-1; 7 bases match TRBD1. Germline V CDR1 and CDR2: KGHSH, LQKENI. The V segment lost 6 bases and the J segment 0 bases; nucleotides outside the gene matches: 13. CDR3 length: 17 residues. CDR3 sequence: CASSRAPTGTMNTEAFF. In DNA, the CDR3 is TGTGCCAGCTCCCGCGCCCCGACAGGGACAATGAACACTGAAGCTTTCTTT.

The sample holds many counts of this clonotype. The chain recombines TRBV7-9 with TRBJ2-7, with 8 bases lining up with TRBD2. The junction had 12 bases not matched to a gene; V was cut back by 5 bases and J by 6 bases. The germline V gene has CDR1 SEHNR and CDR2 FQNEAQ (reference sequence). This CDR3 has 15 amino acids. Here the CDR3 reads CASSPYSGLEREQYF. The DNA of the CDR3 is TGTGCCAGCAGCCCATATTCGGGACTAGAACGCGAGCAGTACTTC. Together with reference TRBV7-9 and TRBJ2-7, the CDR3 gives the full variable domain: DTGVSQNPRHKITKRGQNVTFRCDPISEHNRLYWYRQTLGQGPEFLTYFQNEAQLEKSRLLSDRFSAERPKGSFSTLEIQRTEQGDSAMYLCASSPYSGLEREQYFGPGTRLTVT.

This CDR3 reads CSARGSTSGSNTGELFF. The CDR3 bases are TGCAGTGCTAGAGGGTCGACTAGCGGGAGTAACACCGGGGAGCTGTTTTTT. This chain links TRBV20-1 with TRBJ2-2; 12 positions agree with TRBD2. The J segment lost 2 bases and the V segment lost 1 base, leaving 5 bases of the junction unmatched. The CDR3 is 17 amino acids. The V gene's germline CDR1 is DFQATT and CDR2 SNEGSKA (reference sequence).

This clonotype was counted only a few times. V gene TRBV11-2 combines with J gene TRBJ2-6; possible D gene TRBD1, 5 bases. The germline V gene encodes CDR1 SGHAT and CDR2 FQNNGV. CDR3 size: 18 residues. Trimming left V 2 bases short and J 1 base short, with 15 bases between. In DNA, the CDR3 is TGTGCCAGCAGCTTAAGGGCCAGGGTGTTATCTGGGGCCAACGTCCTGACTTTC. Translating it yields CASSLRARVLSGANVLTF.

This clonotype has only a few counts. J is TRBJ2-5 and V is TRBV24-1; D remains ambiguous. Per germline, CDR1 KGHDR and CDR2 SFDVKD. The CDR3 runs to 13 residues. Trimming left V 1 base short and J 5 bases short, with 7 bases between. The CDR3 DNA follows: TGTGCCACCAGTGATTTTGAGGAGGAGACCCAGTACTTC. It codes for CATSDFEEETQYF.

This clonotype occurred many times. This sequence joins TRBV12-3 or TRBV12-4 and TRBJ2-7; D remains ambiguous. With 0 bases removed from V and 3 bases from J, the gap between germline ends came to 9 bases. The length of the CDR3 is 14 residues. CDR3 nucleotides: TGTGCCAGCAGTTTAGCGCTTCGGGTCTACGAGCAGTACTTC. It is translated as CASSLALRVYEQYF.

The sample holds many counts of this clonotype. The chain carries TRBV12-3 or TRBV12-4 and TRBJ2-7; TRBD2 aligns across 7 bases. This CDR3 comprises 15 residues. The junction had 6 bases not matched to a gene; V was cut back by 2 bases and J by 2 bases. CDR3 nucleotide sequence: TGTGCCAGCAGTTTATGGGGGGGAGGAACCTACGAGCAGTACTTC. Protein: CASSLWGGGTYEQYF.

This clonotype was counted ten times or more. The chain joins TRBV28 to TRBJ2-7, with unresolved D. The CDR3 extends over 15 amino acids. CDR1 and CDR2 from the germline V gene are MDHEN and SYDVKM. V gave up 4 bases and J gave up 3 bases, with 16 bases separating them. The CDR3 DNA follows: TGTGCCAGCAGTTCCTTTGCAGCGAGAGGCTACGAGCAGTACTTC. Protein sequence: CASSSFAARGYEQYF.

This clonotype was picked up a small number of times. The CDR3 nucleotides read TGTGCCAGCAGCCTAACACGGGTAGCCAAAAACATTCAGTACTTC. Translated, it gives CASSLTRVAKNIQYF. The chain recombines TRBV12-3 or TRBV12-4 with TRBJ2-4; D not resolved. The V end lost 6 bases, the J end lost 0 bases, and 12 bases lay between the germline ends. The CDR3 has 15 residues.

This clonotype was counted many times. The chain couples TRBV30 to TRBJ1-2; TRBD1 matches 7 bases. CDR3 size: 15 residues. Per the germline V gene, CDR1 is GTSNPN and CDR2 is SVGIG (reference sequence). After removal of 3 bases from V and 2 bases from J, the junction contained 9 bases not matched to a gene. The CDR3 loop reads CAWRPDRARNYGYTF. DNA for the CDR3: TGTGCCTGGAGACCCGACAGGGCCAGGAACTATGGCTACACCTTC.

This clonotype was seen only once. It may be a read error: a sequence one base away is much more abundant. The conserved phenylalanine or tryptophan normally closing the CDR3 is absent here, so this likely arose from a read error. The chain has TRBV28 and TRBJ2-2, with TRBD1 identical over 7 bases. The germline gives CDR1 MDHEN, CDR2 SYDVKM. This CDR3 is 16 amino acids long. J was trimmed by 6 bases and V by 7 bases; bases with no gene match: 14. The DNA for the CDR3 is TGTGCCAGCACCTCAGGGGGATATGAGTTAGCCGGGGAGCTGTTTGTT. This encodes CASTSGGYELAGELFV.

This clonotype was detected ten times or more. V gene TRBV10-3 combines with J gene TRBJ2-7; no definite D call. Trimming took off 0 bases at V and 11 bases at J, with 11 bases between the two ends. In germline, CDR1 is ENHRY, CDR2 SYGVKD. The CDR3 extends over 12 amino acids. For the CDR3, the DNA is TGTGCCATCAGTGAGTCCGCCGTAGTGGAGTACTTC. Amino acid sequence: CAISESAVVEYF.

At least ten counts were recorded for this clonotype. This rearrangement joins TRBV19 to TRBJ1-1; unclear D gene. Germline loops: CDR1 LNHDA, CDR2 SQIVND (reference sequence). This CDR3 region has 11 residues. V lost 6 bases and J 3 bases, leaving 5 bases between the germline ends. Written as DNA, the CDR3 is TGTGCCAGTAGCCTGCACACTGAAGCTTTCTTT. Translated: CASSLHTEAFF. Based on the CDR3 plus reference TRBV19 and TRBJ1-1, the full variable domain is DGGITQSPKYLFRKEGQNVTLSCEQNLNHDAMYWYRQDPGQGLRLIYYSQIVNDFQKGDIAEGYSVSREKKESFPLTVTSAQKNPTAFYLCASSLHTEAFFGQGTRLTVV.

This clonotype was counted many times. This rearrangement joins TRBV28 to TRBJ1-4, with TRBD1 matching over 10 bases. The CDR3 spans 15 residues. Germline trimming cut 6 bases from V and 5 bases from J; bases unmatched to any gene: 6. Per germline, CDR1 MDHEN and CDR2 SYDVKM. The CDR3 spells CASRKPGQGNEKLFF. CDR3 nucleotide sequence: TGTGCCAGCAGAAAACCGGGACAGGGGAATGAAAAACTGTTTTTT.

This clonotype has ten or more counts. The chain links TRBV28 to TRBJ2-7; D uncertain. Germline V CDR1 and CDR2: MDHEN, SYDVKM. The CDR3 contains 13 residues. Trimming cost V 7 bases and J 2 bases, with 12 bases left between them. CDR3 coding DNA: TGTGCCAGCACCTCAGGATCCCCCTACGAGCAGTACTTC. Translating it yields CASTSGSPYEQYF.

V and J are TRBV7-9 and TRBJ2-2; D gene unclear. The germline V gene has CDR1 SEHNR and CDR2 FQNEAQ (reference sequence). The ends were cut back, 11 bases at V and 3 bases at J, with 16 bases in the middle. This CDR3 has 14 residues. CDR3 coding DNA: TGTGCCCCCCTGGGCAGGCCAGACACCGGGGAGCTGTTTTTT. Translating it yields CAPLGRPDTGELFF.

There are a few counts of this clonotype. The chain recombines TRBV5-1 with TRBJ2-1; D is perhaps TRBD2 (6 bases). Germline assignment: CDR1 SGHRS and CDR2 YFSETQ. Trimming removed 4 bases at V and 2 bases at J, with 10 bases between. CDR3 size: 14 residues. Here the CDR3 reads CASSRLDTYNEQFF. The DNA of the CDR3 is TGCGCCAGCAGCCGACTAGATACCTACAATGAGCAGTTCTTC.

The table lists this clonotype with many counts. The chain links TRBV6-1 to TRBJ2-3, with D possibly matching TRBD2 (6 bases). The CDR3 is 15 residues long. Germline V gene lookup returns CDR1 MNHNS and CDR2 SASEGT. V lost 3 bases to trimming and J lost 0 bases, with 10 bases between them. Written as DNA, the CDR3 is TGTGCCAGCAGTGAGGGCGGGACTAGCACAGATACGCAGTATTTT. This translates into CASSEGGTSTDTQYF.

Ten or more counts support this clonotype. CDR3 DNA sequence: TGTGCCACCTTGGGGACAGATACGCAGTATTTT. As protein: CATLGTDTQYF. This rearrangement joins TRBV28 to TRBJ2-3; no clear D. Germline CDR1 is MDHEN and CDR2 is SYDVKM. The V and J ends lost 10 bases and 3 bases respectively, with 8 bases between them. The CDR3 runs 11 residues.

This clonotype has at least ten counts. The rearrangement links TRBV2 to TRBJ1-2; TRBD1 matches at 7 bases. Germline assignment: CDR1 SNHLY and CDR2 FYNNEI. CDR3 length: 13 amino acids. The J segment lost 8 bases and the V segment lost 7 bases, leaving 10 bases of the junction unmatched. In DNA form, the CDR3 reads TGTGCCAGCATTTCCTTCAGGGGGAGAGGCTACACCTTC. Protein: CASISFRGRGYTF.

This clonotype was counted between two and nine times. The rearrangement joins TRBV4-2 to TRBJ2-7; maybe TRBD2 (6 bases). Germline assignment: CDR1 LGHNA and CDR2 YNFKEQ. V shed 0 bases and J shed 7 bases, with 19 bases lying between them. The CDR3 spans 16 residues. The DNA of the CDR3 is TGTGCCAGCAGCCAAGATCGGGTATGGGGAGGAAGGGAGCAGTACTTC. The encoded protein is CASSQDRVWGGREQYF.

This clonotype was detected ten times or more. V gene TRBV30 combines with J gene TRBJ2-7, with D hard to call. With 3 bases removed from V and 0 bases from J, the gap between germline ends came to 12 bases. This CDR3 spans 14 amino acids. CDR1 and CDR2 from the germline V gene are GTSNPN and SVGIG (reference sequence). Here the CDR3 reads CAWRSRESSYEQYF. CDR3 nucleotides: TGTGCCTGGAGGTCCCGCGAAAGCTCCTACGAGCAGTACTTC.

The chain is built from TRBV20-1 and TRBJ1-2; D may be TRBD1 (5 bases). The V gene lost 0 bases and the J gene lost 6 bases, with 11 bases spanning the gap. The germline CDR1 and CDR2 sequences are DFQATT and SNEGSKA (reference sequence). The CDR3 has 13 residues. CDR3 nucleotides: TGCAGTGCTAGAGATCCCCAGGGAGATGGCTACACCTTC. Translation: CSARDPQGDGYTF.

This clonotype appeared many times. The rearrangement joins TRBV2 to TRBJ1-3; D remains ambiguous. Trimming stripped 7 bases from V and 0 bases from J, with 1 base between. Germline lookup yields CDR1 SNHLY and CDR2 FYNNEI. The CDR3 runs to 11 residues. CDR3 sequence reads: CASNSGNTIYF. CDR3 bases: TGTGCCAGCAACTCTGGAAACACCATATATTTT.